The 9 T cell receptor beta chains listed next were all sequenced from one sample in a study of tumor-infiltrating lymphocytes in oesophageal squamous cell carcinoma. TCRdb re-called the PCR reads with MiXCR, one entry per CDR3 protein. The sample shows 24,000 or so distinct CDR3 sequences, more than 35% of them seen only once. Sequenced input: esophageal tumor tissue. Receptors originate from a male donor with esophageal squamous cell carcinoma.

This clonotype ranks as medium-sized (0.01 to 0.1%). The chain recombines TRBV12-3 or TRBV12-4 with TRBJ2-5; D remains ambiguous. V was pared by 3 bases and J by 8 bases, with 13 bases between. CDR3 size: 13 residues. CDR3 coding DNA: TGTGCCAGCAGTTTTAGGGCACCGGAAACCCAGTACTTC. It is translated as CASSFRAPETQYF.

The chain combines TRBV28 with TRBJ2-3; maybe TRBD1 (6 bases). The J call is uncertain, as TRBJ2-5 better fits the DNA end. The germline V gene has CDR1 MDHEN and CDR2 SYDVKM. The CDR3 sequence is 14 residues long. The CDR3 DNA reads TGTGCCAGCAGTACACTCGGACAGCAAGAGACCCAGTACTTC. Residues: CASSTLGQQETQYF.

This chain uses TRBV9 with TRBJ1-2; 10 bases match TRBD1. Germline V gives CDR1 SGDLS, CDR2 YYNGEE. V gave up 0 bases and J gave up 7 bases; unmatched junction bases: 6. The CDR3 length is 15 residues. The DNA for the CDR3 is TGTGCCAGCAGCGTAGCTGAGGGGACAGGGGCTGGCTACACCTTC. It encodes CASSVAEGTGAGYTF.

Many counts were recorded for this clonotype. Here the CDR3 DNA reads TGTGCCACCATCACCGGGACTAACTCCTACGAGCAGTACTTC. Translated, it gives CATITGTNSYEQYF. The V and J genes are TRBV6-1 and TRBJ2-7, with 7 nucleotides matching TRBD2. The CDR3 runs 14 residues. The ends lost 10 bases at V and 0 bases at J; junction bases unmatched: 9. The germline V gene has CDR1 MNHNS and CDR2 SASEGT.

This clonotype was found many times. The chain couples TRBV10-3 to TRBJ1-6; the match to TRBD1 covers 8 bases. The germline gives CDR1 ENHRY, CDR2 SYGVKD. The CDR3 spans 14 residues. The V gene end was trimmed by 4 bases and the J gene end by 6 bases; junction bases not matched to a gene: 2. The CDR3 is CAISGGQGNSPLHF. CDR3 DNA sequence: TGTGCCATCAGTGGAGGACAGGGTAATTCACCCCTCCACTTT.

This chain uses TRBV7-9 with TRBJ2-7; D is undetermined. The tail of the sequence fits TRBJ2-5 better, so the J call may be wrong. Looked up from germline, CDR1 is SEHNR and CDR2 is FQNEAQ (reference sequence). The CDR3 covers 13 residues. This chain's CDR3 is CASSLLPSETQYF. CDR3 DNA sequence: TGTGCCAGCAGCTTACTCCCTTCAGAGACCCAGTACTTC.

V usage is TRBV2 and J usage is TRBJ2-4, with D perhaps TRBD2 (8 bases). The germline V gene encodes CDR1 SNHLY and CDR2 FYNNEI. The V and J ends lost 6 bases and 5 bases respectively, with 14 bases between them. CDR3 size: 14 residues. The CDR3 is CASSLGRGQNIQYF. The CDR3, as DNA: TGTGCCAGCAGCCTCGGGAGGGGGCAAAACATTCAGTACTTC.

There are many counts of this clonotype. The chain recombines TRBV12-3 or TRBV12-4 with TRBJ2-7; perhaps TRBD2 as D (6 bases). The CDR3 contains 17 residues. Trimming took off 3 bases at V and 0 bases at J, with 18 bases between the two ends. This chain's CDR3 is CASSLVPQAGTSYEQYF. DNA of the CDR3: TGTGCCAGCAGTTTGGTCCCCCAAGCGGGTACCTCCTACGAGCAGTACTTC.

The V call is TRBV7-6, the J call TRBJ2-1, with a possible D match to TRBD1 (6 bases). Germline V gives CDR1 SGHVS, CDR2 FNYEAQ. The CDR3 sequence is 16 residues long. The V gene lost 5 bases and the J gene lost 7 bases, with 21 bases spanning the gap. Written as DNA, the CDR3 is TGTGCCAGCAGCCCAGGGGAGAGGGGCGCAGGGAATGAGCAGTTCTTC. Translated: CASSPGERGAGNEQFF.